A single sample is the source of the 2 T cell receptor beta chains below, sequenced in a study of shared clonotypes between healthy human individuals. TCRdb's table, derived via immunoSEQ multiplex PCR, lists solely in-frame clones and lacks some. This sample has 550,000 to 800,000 clones, with 90% found just once. The sequencing input was memory CD8+ T cells from PBMCs. Indicated subset: CD45RO+ cells pooled with CCR7-negative TemRA cells. The origin of the receptors is a man in his late teens or twenties in good health. Some clones in this sample may be carry-over from other donors' samples.

About this clone: Other DNA sequences of this sample code for an identical CDR3. The chain joins TRBV27 to TRBJ2-1; 9 bases match TRBD2. The CDR3 loop spans 15 amino acids. Germline lookup yields CDR1 MNHEY and CDR2 SMNVEV (reference sequence). V lost 2 bases, J lost 4 bases, and 3 bases stayed unmatched. CDR3 nucleotides: TGTGCCAGCAGTTTAAGCCTAGCGGGGTACAATGAGCAGTTCTTC. Amino acids: CASSLSLAGYNEQFF.

Turning to this clone: A read error is likely, as this CDR3 ends without the conserved phenylalanine or tryptophan. It is unclear where the CDR3 begins or ends on the DNA, so no DNA is shown, and the CDR3 is as TCRdb lists it. The rearrangement uses TRBV6-1 and TRBJ2-4; the table calls TRBD2, which could not be checked here. The CDR3 totals 14 residues, both ends included. Germline values: CDR1 MNHNS, CDR2 SASEGT. The CDR3 is CASRSGVQFGSAFL.